The clone carrying this TCR beta chain was seen a few times. The antigen is undetermined. These data come from a study of Tregs in tolerant kidney transplant recipients. Study outcomes and limitations: Some patients' samples used different primers over time, so nucleotide sequences weren't comparable.

Sequencing was performed with immunoSEQ multiplex PCR; in TCRdb, only in-frame clones are kept and a portion is missing. The sample has roughly 15,000 clones; around 80% are singletons. This TCR was recovered from a human donor who received a combined kidney and bone marrow transplant. The sample was Tregs from blood, taken before the transplant.

CDR3 DNA sequence: TGTGCCAGCTCAGCCCAAGGACAGGGGAATCAGCCCCAGCATTTT. Translating gives CASSAQGQGNQPQHF. The chain links TRBV18 to TRBJ1-5, with TRBD1 matching 9 bases. The germline gives CDR1 KGHSH, CDR2 LQKENI. The CDR3 is 15 amino acids. Germline trimming cut 5 bases from V and 4 bases from J; bases unmatched to any gene: 6.